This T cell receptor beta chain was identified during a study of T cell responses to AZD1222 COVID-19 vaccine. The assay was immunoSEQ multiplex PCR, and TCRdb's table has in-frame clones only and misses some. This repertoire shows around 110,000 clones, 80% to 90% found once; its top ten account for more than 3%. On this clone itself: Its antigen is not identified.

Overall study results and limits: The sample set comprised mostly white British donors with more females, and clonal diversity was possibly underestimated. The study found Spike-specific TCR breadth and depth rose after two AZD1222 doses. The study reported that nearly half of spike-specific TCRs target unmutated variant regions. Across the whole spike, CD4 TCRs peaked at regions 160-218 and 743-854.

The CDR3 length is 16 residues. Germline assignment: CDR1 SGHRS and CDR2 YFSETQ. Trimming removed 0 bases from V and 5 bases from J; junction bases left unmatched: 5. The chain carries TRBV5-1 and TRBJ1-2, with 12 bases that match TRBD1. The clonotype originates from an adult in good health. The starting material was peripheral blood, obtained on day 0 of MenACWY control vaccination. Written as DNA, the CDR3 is TGCGCCAGCAGCTTGGGGGACAGGGGGCTCCTTTATGGCTACACCTTC. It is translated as CASSLGDRGLLYGYTF.